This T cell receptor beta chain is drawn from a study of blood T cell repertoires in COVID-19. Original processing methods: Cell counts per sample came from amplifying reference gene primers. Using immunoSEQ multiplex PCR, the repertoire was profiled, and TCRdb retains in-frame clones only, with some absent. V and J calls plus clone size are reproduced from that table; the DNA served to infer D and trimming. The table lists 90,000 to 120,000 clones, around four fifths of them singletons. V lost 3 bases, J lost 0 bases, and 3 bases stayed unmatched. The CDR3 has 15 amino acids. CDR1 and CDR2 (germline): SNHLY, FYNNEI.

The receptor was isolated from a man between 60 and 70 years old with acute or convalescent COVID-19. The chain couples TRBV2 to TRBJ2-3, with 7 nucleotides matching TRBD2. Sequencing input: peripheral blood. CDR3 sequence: CASSEGGVSTDTQYF. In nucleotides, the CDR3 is TGTGCCAGCAGTGAGGGGGGGGTTAGCACAGATACGCAGTATTTT.